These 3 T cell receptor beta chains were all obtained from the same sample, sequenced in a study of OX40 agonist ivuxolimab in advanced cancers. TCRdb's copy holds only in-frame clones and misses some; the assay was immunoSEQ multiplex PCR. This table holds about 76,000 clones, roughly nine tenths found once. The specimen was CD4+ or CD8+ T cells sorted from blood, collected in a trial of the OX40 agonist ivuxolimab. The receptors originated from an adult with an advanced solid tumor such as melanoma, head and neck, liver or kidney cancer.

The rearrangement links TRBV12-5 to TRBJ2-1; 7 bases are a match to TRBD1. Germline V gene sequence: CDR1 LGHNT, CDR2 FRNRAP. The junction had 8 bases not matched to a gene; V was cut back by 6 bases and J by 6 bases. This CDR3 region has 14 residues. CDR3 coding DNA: TGTGCTAGTGGGGGACAGCCGGGTTCCAATGAGCAGTTCTTC. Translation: CASGGQPGSNEQFF.

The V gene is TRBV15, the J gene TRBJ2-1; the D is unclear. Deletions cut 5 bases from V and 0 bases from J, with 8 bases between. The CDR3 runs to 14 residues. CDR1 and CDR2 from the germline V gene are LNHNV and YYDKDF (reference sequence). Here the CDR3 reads CATSFRASYNEQFF. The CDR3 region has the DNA TGTGCCACCAGCTTCCGGGCCTCCTACAATGAGCAGTTCTTC.

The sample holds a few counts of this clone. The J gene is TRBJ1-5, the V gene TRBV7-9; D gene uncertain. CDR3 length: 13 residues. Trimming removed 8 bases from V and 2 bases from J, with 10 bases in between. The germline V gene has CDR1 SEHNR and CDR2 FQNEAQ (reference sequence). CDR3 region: CASGGVGNQPQHF. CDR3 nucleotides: TGTGCCAGCGGCGGGGTCGGCAATCAGCCCCAGCATTTT.